This is a list of T cell receptor beta chains from one sample in a study of T cell responses to AZD1222 COVID-19 vaccine. Method: immunoSEQ multiplex PCR; TCRdb's copy keeps in-frame clones and lacks some. This table holds roughly 26,000 clones, 88% found once. The input for sequencing was peripheral blood, taken 28 days after the second AZD1222 dose. These receptors were obtained from an adult who received the AZD1222 COVID-19 vaccine. CDR3s include the opening cysteine and the closing phenylalanine or tryptophan. Each record gives: clone size, D gene, V gene, CDR3 length, J gene, CDR3 protein, CDR3 DNA. A D gene is named only where the DNA matches it firmly. Some rows have no size entry. The others give once, few or many, or a class for an expanded clone.

clone_size: -; d_call: -; v_call: TRBV20-1; cdr3_length: 10; j_call: TRBJ2-7; cdr3_aa: CSASIYEQYF; cdr3_nt: TGCAGTGCTAGTATCTACGAGCAGTACTTC
clone_size: -; d_call: -; v_call: TRBV5-6; cdr3_length: 16; j_call: TRBJ1-6; cdr3_aa: CASSAASGSYNSPLHF; cdr3_nt: TGTGCCAGCAGCGCTGCGTCGGGATCCTATAATTCACCCCTCCACTTT
clone_size: -; d_call: -; v_call: TRBV27; cdr3_length: 14; j_call: TRBJ1-2; cdr3_aa: CASRQSPESYGYTF; cdr3_nt: TGTGCCAGCAGGCAAAGCCCAGAATCCTATGGCTACACCTTC
clone_size: -; d_call: -; v_call: TRBV3-1/TRBV3-2; cdr3_length: 18; j_call: TRBJ1-3; cdr3_aa: CASSQVTLQSVRGNTIYF; cdr3_nt: TGTGCCAGCAGCCAAGTCACCCTCCAGTCTGTGCGCGGAAACACCATATATTTT
clone_size: -; d_call: TRBD1; v_call: TRBV15; cdr3_length: 16; j_call: TRBJ1-4; cdr3_aa: CATSKDRGATNEKLFF; cdr3_nt: TGTGCCACCAGCAAGGACAGGGGAGCAACTAATGAAAAACTGTTTTTT
clone_size: -; d_call: -; v_call: TRBV7-9; cdr3_length: 17; j_call: TRBJ1-6; cdr3_aa: CASSHGGGSSYNSPLHF; cdr3_nt: TGTGCCAGCAGTCACGGCGGGGGAAGCTCCTATAATTCACCCCTCCACTTT
clone_size: -; d_call: -; v_call: TRBV28; cdr3_length: 12; j_call: TRBJ1-2; cdr3_aa: CASRIGTGGYTF; cdr3_nt: TGTGCCAGCAGGATCGGGACCGGTGGCTACACCTTC
clone_size: -; d_call: TRBD1; v_call: TRBV10-2; cdr3_length: 14; j_call: TRBJ1-5; cdr3_aa: CASRERTGNQPQHF; cdr3_nt: TGCGCCAGCAGGGAACGGACAGGAAATCAGCCCCAGCATTTT
clone_size: -; d_call: -; v_call: TRBV12-3/TRBV12-4; cdr3_length: 13; j_call: TRBJ1-1; cdr3_aa: CASSAGLRLEAFF; cdr3_nt: TGTGCCAGCAGTGCAGGCTTGAGGCTTGAAGCTTTCTTT
clone_size: -; d_call: -; v_call: TRBV5-3; cdr3_length: 14; j_call: TRBJ1-5; cdr3_aa: CARSFSPRAQPQHF; cdr3_nt: TGTGCCAGAAGCTTCTCACCCAGGGCCCAGCCCCAGCATTTT
clone_size: -; d_call: -; v_call: TRBV7-2; cdr3_length: 12; j_call: TRBJ2-1; cdr3_aa: CASSPPSNEQFF; cdr3_nt: TGTGCCAGCAGCCCGCCCTCTAATGAGCAGTTCTTC
clone_size: -; d_call: TRBD1; v_call: TRBV7-2; cdr3_length: 17; j_call: TRBJ1-2; cdr3_aa: CASSFREEQGFNYGYTF; cdr3_nt: TGTGCCAGCAGCTTTCGGGAGGAACAGGGGTTTAACTATGGCTACACCTTC
clone_size: -; d_call: TRBD1; v_call: TRBV3-1/TRBV3-2; cdr3_length: 15; j_call: TRBJ1-1; cdr3_aa: CASNSNRGMNTEAFF; cdr3_nt: TGTGCCAGCAACTCCAACAGGGGCATGAACACTGAAGCTTTCTTT
clone_size: -; d_call: -; v_call: TRBV3-1/TRBV3-2; cdr3_length: 12; j_call: TRBJ2-1; cdr3_aa: CASSTGGGNWVF; cdr3_nt: TGTGCCAGCAGCACAGGAGGAGGTAATTGGGTCTTC
clone_size: few; d_call: -; v_call: TRBV12-3/TRBV12-4; cdr3_length: 13; j_call: TRBJ1-1; cdr3_aa: CASRIQSNTEAFF; cdr3_nt: TGTGCCAGCAGGATACAGAGTAACACTGAAGCTTTCTTT
clone_size: few; d_call: -; v_call: TRBV6-5; cdr3_length: 11; j_call: TRBJ1-2; cdr3_aa: CASSQGYGYTF; cdr3_nt: TGTGCCAGCAGTCAGGGCTATGGCTACACCTTC
clone_size: once; d_call: -; v_call: TRBV10-3; cdr3_length: 15; j_call: TRBJ1-4; cdr3_aa: CATATGPTTNEKLFF; cdr3_nt: TGTGCCACCGCGACAGGACCTACAACTAATGAAAAACTGTTTTTT
clone_size: -; d_call: -; v_call: TRBV14; cdr3_length: 17; j_call: TRBJ2-6; cdr3_aa: CASSQQQIVYGANVLTF; cdr3_nt: TGTGCCAGCAGCCAACAACAGATTGTATACGGGGCCAACGTCCTGACTTTC
clone_size: once; d_call: -; v_call: TRBV6-6; cdr3_length: 12; j_call: TRBJ1-1; cdr3_aa: CASSRTGYEAFF; cdr3_nt: TGTGCCAGCAGTCGCACAGGGTATGAAGCTTTCTTT